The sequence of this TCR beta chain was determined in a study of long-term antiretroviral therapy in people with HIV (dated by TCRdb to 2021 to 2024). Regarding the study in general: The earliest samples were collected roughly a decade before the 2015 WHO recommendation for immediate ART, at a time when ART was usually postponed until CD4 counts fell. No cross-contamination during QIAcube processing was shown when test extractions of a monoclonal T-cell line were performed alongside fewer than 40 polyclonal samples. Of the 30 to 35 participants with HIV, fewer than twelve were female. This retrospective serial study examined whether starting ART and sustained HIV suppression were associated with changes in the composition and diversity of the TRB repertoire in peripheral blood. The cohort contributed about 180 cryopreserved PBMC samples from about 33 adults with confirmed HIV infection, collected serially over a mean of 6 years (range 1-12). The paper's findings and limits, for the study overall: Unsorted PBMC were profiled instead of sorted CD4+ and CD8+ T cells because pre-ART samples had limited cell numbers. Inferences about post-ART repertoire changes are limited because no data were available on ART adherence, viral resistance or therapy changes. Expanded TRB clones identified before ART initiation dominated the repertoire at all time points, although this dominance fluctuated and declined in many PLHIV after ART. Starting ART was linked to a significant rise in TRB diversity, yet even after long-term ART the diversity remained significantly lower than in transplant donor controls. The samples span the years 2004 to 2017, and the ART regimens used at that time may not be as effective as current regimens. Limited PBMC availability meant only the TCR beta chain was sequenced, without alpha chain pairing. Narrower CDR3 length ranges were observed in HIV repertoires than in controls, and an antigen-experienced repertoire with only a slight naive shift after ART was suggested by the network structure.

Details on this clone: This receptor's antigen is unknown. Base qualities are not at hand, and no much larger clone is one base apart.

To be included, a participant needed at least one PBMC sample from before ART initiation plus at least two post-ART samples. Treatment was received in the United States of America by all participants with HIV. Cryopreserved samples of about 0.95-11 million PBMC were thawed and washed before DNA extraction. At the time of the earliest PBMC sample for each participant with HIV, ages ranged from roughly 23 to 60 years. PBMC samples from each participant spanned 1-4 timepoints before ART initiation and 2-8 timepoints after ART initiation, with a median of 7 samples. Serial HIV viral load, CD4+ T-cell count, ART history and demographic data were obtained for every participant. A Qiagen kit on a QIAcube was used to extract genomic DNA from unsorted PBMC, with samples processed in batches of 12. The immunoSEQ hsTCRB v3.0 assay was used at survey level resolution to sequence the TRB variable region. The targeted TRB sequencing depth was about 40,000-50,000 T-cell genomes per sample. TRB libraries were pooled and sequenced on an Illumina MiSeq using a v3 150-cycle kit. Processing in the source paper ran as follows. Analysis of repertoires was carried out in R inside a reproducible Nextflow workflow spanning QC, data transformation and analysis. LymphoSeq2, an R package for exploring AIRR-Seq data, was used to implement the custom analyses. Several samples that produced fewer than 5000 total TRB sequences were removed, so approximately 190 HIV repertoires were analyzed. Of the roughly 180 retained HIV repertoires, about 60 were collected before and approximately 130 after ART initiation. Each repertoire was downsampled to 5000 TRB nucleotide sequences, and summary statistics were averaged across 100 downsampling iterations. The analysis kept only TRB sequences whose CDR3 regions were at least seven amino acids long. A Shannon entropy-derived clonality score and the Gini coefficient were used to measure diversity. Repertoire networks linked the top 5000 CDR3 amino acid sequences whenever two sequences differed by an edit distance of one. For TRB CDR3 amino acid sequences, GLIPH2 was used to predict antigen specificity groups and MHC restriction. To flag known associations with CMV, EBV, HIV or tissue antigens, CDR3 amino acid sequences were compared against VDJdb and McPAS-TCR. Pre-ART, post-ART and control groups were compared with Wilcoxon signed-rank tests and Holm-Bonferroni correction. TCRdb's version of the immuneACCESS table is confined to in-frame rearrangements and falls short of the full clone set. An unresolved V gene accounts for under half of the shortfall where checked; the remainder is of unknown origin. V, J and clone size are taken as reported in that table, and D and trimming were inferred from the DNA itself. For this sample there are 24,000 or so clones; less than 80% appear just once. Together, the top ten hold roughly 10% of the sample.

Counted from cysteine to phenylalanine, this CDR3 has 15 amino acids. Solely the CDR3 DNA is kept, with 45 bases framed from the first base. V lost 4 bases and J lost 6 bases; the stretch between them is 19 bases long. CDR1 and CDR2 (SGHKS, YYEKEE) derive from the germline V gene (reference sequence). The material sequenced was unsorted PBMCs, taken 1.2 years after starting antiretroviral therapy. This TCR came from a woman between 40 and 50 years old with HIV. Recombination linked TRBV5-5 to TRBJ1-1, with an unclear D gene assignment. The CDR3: CASSPEVAPQSEAFF. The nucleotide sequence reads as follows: TGTGCCAGCAGCCCCGAGGTTGCCCCCCAGTCTGAAGCTTTCTTT.